Shown below are 26 T cell receptor beta chains from a single sample sequenced in a study of blood T cell repertoires in COVID-19 (dated by TCRdb to 2019 to 2021). Libraries were built with the immunoSEQ multiplex PCR assay. Here the immuneACCESS table is served through TCRdb, limited to in-frame sequences with V and J called. Missing clones are a known gap in these copies; in checked studies unresolved V genes cover under half, and the rest lacks a known reason. Counted in this sample were 150,000 to 250,000 clones; roughly three quarters of them appeared once. The biggest ten clones account for roughly 5.6% of the sample. What was sequenced was peripheral blood. The receptor set was obtained from a woman aged 40-49 years with COVID-19, enrolled during active disease.

V usage is TRBV19 and J usage is TRBJ2-4; 7 nucleotides align to TRBD1. The CDR3 length is 14 residues. V shed 3 bases, J shed 7 bases, and the junction held 6 bases outside the gene matches. Germline loops: CDR1 LNHDA, CDR2 SQIVND (reference sequence). CDR3 DNA: TGTGCCAGTAGTATTTGGTCAGGGGGTAACATTCAGTACTTC. Amino acid sequence: CASSIWSGGNIQYF. The full variable domain, completed using reference TRBV19 and TRBJ2-4, is DGGITQSPKYLFRKEGQNVTLSCEQNLNHDAMYWYRQDPGQGLRLIYYSQIVNDFQKGDIAEGYSVSREKKESFPLTVTSAQKNPTAFYLCASSIWSGGNIQYFGAGTRLSVL.

A single count supports this clone. The chain has TRBV4-2 and TRBJ2-7, with D possibly TRBD1 on 5 matching bases. From germline, CDR1 is LGHNA and CDR2 YNFKEQ. Trimming removed 0 bases from V and 0 bases from J, with 15 bases in between. The CDR3 has 17 residues. The CDR3 nucleotides read TGTGCCAGCAGCCAAGATGGGGCCGGAGACAGCTCCTACGAGCAGTACTTC. Translation: CASSQDGAGDSSYEQYF.

The rearrangement uses TRBV5-8 and TRBJ1-5; D ambiguous. There are 13 residues in the CDR3. Deletions cut 0 bases from V and 9 bases from J, with 10 bases between. CDR1 and CDR2 (germline): SGHTS, YDEGEE. The CDR3 region is CASSLATDRPQHF. The CDR3 coding sequence is TGTGCCAGCAGCTTGGCTACCGATCGGCCCCAGCATTTT.

CDR3 loop: CASSLGGQGNTEAFF. CDR3 nucleotides: TGTGCCAGCAGCTTAGGGGGACAGGGGAACACTGAAGCTTTCTTT. The chain carries TRBV11-3 and TRBJ1-1; 9 bases align to TRBD1. V lost 1 base to trimming and J lost 1 base; unmatched junction nucleotides: 1. The length of the CDR3 is 15 residues. Per germline, CDR1 SGHNT and CDR2 YENEEA.

The genes are TRBV1 and TRBJ1-5; TRBD1 was called by the table and not checked on the DNA. TRBV1 is a known pseudogene. This CDR3 region has 16 residues. CDR3 protein: CTSRKINRGGNQPQHF. For the CDR3, the DNA is TGCACCAGCAGGAAGATAAATAGGGGTGGCAATCAGCCCCAGCATTTT.

The rearrangement joins TRBV2 to TRBJ2-3, with 9 positions matching TRBD2. The junction had 14 bases not matched to a gene; V was cut back by 7 bases and J by 0 bases. CDR1 and CDR2 from the germline V gene are SNHLY and FYNNEI. This CDR3 comprises 18 residues. CDR3 amino acids: CASKDFSTSGPSTDTQYF. The DNA of the CDR3 is TGTGCCAGCAAGGATTTCAGTACTAGCGGGCCTAGCACAGATACGCAGTATTTT.

The chain links TRBV28 to TRBJ1-1; D is uncertain. The length of the CDR3 is 14 residues. Germline loops: CDR1 MDHEN, CDR2 SYDVKM. Trimming left V 4 bases short and J 5 bases short, with 14 bases between. The CDR3: CASSSPGRRTEAFF. The CDR3 DNA reads TGTGCCAGCAGTTCCCCAGGTCGGAGGACTGAAGCTTTCTTT. The full variable domain, in which reference TRBV28 and TRBJ1-1 provide the parts outside the CDR3, is DVKVTQSSRYLVKRTGEKVFLECVQDMDHENMFWYRQDPGLGLRLIYFSYDVKMKEKGDIPEGYSVSREKKERFSLILESASTNQTSMYLCASSSPGRRTEAFFGQGTRLTVV.

This rearrangement joins TRBV27 to TRBJ2-1; a possible D gene is TRBD2 (6 bases). Looked up from germline, CDR1 is MNHEY and CDR2 is SMNVEV (reference sequence). V lost 3 bases, J lost 6 bases, and 15 bases lay in between. The CDR3 length is 15 residues. The CDR3, as DNA: TGTGCCAGCAGTTTTCATAGCGGACTTGCCAATGAGCAGTTCTTC. This sequence encodes CASSFHSGLANEQFF.

The count of this clone is one. The chain uses TRBV7-3 and TRBJ2-3; D perhaps matches TRBD2 (5 bases). The CDR3 is 13 amino acids. Germline V gene sequence: CDR1 SGHTA, CDR2 FQGTGA. Trimming took off 5 bases at V and 10 bases at J, with 16 bases between the two ends. CDR3 amino acids: CASSPPSSSSQYF. The CDR3 DNA follows: TGTGCCAGCAGCCCCCCTTCTAGCAGCTCGCAGTATTTT.

This chain connects TRBV6-6 to TRBJ2-1; 16 nucleotides line up with TRBD2. Germline lookup yields CDR1 MNHNY and CDR2 SVGAGI (reference sequence). V trimming: 5 bases; J trimming: 7 bases; junction bases outside the gene matches: 5. The CDR3 is made up of 16 amino acids. The CDR3 nucleotides are TGTGCCAGCAGTCAGGGGACTAGCGGGGGGGAAAATGAGCAGTTCTTC. Its translation is CASSQGTSGGENEQFF.

Comments on this clone: Other DNA variants within this sample encode the same CDR3. The genes are TRBV19 and TRBJ2-6; the D gene is possibly TRBD1 (5 bases). Trimming pared 3 bases from V and 0 bases from J, leaving 6 bases between. This CDR3 has 15 amino acids. Germline V gives CDR1 LNHDA, CDR2 SQIVND (reference sequence). CDR3 residues: CASSIQGSGANVLTF. The CDR3 DNA is TGTGCCAGTAGTATCCAGGGCTCTGGGGCCAACGTCCTGACTTTC.

This clone was counted a few times. The chain combines TRBV4-2 with TRBJ2-1; the match to TRBD2 covers 9 bases. With 4 bases clipped from V and 0 bases from J, the junction kept 7 bases outside the gene matches. The CDR3 totals 17 residues. Germline values: CDR1 LGHNA, CDR2 YNFKEQ. As DNA, the CDR3 is TGTGCCAGCAGCCCAGCGGGGGGATCGAGCTCCTACAATGAGCAGTTCTTC. It codes for CASSPAGGSSSYNEQFF.

The chain links TRBV27 to TRBJ1-1; possible D gene TRBD1, 5 bases. CDR3 length: 14 residues. Trimming stripped 5 bases from V and 1 base from J, with 11 bases between. Germline lookup yields CDR1 MNHEY and CDR2 SMNVEV (reference sequence). For the CDR3, the DNA is TGTGCCAGCAGTGGATCGGGGGGGAACACTGAAGCTTTCTTT. It is translated as CASSGSGGNTEAFF.

The chain carries TRBV10-3 and TRBJ1-3; D remains unclear. This CDR3 has 12 residues. Germline assignment: CDR1 ENHRY and CDR2 SYGVKD. Trimming removed 11 bases at V and 0 bases at J, with 8 bases between. This chain's CDR3 is CAVGSSGNTIYF. CDR3 nucleotide sequence: TGTGCCGTGGGGAGCTCTGGAAACACCATATATTTT.

The chain is built from TRBV5-1 and TRBJ2-1; D may be TRBD2 (6 bases). The CDR3 spans 14 residues. The germline V and J ends were trimmed by 0 bases and 9 bases, with 13 bases remaining between them. The V gene's germline CDR1 is SGHRS and CDR2 YFSETQ. The CDR3 is CASSLAVRGSEQFF. DNA for the CDR3: TGCGCCAGCAGCTTGGCCGTACGGGGGAGTGAGCAGTTCTTC.

This clone has only a few counts. J is TRBJ1-1 and V is TRBV12-3 or TRBV12-4; D is uncertain. This CDR3 is built from 13 residues. The V end was cut by 6 bases, the J end by 3 bases, with 11 bases between. The CDR3 sequence is CASSLMRHTEAFF. CDR3 coding DNA: TGTGCCAGCAGCCTCATGCGCCACACTGAAGCTTTCTTT.

The chain couples TRBV6-2 or TRBV6-3 to TRBJ1-6; the D gene is possibly TRBD1 (5 bases). V lost 0 bases and J 11 bases, leaving 11 bases between the germline ends. The V gene's germline CDR1 is MNHEY and CDR2 SVGEGT. CDR3 length equals 14 residues. Written as DNA, the CDR3 is TGTGCCAGCAGTTACTCGGCAGGGAGGACACCCCTCCACTTT. This sequence encodes CASSYSAGRTPLHF.

The CDR3 bases are TGTGCCGCGAAGGGGGCGCGGAACACTGAAGCTTTCTTT. It translates to CAAKGARNTEAFF. The gene calls are TRBV30 and TRBJ1-1, with 7 bases identical to TRBD1. The germline V gene has CDR1 GTSNPN and CDR2 SVGIG (reference sequence). Trimming cost V 8 bases and J 1 base; bases outside gene matches: 7. The CDR3 runs to 13 residues.

The J gene is TRBJ1-2, the V gene TRBV9; the D gene is possibly TRBD1 (6 bases). Between the trimmed V and J ends, which lost 3 bases and 2 bases, there was a span of 11 bases. In germline, CDR1 is SGDLS, CDR2 YYNGEE. The CDR3 runs 14 residues. The CDR3: CASSEDSTNYGYTF. CDR3 DNA sequence: TGTGCCAGCAGCGAGGACAGTACCAACTATGGCTACACCTTC.

The chain recombines TRBV15 with TRBJ1-5; maybe TRBD1 (6 bases). V shed 3 bases and J shed 4 bases, with 19 bases lying between them. CDR1 LNHNV and CDR2 YYDKDF come from the germline V gene (reference sequence). The CDR3 runs to 17 residues. In DNA, the CDR3 is TGTGCCACCAGCAGCGCAGGGGCTACGCGGGGGAATCAGCCCCAGCATTTT. Translated, it gives CATSSAGATRGNQPQHF.

This clone was observed a few times. The V gene is TRBV30, the J gene TRBJ1-2; tentative D call: TRBD1 (6 bases). Looked up from germline, CDR1 is GTSNPN and CDR2 is SVGIG (reference sequence). The CDR3 is made up of 14 amino acids. V dropped 4 bases and J dropped 6 bases, with 18 bases sitting between them. CDR3 amino acids: CAWIAPGGWNGYTF. DNA for the CDR3: TGTGCCTGGATTGCACCGGGGGGCTGGAATGGCTACACCTTC.

The chain is built from TRBV7-9 and TRBJ2-4; 7 nucleotides agree with TRBD2. CDR3 length: 15 residues. V lost 7 bases to trimming and J lost 6 bases; unmatched junction nucleotides: 12. Per germline, CDR1 SEHNR and CDR2 FQNEAQ (reference sequence). The CDR3 loop reads CASTPYGGILNIQYF. CDR3 coding DNA: TGTGCCAGCACCCCTTACGGGGGGATCTTAAACATTCAGTACTTC. Full variable domain (rest looked up from reference TRBV7-9 and TRBJ2-4): DTGVSQNPRHKITKRGQNVTFRCDPISEHNRLYWYRQTLGQGPEFLTYFQNEAQLEKSRLLSDRFSAERPKGSFSTLEIQRTEQGDSAMYLCASTPYGGILNIQYFGAGTRLSVL.

The chain couples TRBV7-2 to TRBJ2-7; D is possibly TRBD1 (6 bases). V lost 1 base, J lost 4 bases, and 11 bases lay in between. CDR3 length equals 14 residues. Per the germline V gene, CDR1 is SGHTA and CDR2 is FQGNSA. The CDR3 spells CASSLDRALYEQYF. DNA of the CDR3: TGTGCCAGCAGCTTAGACAGGGCCTTATACGAGCAGTACTTC.

This rearrangement joins TRBV5-6 to TRBJ2-3; 7 bases match TRBD1. The junction had 4 bases not matched to a gene; V was cut back by 2 bases and J by 1 base. Germline V gene sequence: CDR1 SGHDT, CDR2 YYEEEE. This CDR3 spans 15 amino acids. The CDR3 reads CASSLGGVGTDTQYF. The CDR3 nucleotides are TGTGCCAGCAGCTTAGGGGGCGTGGGCACAGATACGCAGTATTTT. The whole variable domain, remainder taken from reference TRBV5-6 and TRBJ2-3, is DAGVTQSPTHLIKTRGQQVTLRCSPKSGHDTVSWYQQALGQGPQFIFQYYEEEERQRGNFPDRFSGHQFPNYSSELNVNALLLGDSALYLCASSLGGVGTDTQYFGPGTRLTVL.

The chain couples TRBV5-1 to TRBJ1-1; D is possibly TRBD1 (5 bases). V lost 5 bases and J 3 bases, leaving 11 bases between the germline ends. Germline V gives CDR1 SGHRS, CDR2 YFSETQ. This CDR3 contains 13 residues. In DNA, the CDR3 is TGCGCCAGCAGTTCCCGACAGTACACTGAAGCTTTCTTT. Amino acids: CASSSRQYTEAFF.

The CDR3 here is CASSYGVGQGSPLHF. The CDR3 DNA is TGTGCCAGCAGTTACGGGGTGGGTCAGGGTTCACCCCTCCACTTT. V is TRBV6-6 and J is TRBJ1-6; possibly TRBD1 for D (5 bases). Trimming shortened V by 2 bases and J by 9 bases, and 14 bases separated the two germline ends. The CDR3 has 15 residues. Germline values: CDR1 MNHNY, CDR2 SVGAGI (reference sequence).